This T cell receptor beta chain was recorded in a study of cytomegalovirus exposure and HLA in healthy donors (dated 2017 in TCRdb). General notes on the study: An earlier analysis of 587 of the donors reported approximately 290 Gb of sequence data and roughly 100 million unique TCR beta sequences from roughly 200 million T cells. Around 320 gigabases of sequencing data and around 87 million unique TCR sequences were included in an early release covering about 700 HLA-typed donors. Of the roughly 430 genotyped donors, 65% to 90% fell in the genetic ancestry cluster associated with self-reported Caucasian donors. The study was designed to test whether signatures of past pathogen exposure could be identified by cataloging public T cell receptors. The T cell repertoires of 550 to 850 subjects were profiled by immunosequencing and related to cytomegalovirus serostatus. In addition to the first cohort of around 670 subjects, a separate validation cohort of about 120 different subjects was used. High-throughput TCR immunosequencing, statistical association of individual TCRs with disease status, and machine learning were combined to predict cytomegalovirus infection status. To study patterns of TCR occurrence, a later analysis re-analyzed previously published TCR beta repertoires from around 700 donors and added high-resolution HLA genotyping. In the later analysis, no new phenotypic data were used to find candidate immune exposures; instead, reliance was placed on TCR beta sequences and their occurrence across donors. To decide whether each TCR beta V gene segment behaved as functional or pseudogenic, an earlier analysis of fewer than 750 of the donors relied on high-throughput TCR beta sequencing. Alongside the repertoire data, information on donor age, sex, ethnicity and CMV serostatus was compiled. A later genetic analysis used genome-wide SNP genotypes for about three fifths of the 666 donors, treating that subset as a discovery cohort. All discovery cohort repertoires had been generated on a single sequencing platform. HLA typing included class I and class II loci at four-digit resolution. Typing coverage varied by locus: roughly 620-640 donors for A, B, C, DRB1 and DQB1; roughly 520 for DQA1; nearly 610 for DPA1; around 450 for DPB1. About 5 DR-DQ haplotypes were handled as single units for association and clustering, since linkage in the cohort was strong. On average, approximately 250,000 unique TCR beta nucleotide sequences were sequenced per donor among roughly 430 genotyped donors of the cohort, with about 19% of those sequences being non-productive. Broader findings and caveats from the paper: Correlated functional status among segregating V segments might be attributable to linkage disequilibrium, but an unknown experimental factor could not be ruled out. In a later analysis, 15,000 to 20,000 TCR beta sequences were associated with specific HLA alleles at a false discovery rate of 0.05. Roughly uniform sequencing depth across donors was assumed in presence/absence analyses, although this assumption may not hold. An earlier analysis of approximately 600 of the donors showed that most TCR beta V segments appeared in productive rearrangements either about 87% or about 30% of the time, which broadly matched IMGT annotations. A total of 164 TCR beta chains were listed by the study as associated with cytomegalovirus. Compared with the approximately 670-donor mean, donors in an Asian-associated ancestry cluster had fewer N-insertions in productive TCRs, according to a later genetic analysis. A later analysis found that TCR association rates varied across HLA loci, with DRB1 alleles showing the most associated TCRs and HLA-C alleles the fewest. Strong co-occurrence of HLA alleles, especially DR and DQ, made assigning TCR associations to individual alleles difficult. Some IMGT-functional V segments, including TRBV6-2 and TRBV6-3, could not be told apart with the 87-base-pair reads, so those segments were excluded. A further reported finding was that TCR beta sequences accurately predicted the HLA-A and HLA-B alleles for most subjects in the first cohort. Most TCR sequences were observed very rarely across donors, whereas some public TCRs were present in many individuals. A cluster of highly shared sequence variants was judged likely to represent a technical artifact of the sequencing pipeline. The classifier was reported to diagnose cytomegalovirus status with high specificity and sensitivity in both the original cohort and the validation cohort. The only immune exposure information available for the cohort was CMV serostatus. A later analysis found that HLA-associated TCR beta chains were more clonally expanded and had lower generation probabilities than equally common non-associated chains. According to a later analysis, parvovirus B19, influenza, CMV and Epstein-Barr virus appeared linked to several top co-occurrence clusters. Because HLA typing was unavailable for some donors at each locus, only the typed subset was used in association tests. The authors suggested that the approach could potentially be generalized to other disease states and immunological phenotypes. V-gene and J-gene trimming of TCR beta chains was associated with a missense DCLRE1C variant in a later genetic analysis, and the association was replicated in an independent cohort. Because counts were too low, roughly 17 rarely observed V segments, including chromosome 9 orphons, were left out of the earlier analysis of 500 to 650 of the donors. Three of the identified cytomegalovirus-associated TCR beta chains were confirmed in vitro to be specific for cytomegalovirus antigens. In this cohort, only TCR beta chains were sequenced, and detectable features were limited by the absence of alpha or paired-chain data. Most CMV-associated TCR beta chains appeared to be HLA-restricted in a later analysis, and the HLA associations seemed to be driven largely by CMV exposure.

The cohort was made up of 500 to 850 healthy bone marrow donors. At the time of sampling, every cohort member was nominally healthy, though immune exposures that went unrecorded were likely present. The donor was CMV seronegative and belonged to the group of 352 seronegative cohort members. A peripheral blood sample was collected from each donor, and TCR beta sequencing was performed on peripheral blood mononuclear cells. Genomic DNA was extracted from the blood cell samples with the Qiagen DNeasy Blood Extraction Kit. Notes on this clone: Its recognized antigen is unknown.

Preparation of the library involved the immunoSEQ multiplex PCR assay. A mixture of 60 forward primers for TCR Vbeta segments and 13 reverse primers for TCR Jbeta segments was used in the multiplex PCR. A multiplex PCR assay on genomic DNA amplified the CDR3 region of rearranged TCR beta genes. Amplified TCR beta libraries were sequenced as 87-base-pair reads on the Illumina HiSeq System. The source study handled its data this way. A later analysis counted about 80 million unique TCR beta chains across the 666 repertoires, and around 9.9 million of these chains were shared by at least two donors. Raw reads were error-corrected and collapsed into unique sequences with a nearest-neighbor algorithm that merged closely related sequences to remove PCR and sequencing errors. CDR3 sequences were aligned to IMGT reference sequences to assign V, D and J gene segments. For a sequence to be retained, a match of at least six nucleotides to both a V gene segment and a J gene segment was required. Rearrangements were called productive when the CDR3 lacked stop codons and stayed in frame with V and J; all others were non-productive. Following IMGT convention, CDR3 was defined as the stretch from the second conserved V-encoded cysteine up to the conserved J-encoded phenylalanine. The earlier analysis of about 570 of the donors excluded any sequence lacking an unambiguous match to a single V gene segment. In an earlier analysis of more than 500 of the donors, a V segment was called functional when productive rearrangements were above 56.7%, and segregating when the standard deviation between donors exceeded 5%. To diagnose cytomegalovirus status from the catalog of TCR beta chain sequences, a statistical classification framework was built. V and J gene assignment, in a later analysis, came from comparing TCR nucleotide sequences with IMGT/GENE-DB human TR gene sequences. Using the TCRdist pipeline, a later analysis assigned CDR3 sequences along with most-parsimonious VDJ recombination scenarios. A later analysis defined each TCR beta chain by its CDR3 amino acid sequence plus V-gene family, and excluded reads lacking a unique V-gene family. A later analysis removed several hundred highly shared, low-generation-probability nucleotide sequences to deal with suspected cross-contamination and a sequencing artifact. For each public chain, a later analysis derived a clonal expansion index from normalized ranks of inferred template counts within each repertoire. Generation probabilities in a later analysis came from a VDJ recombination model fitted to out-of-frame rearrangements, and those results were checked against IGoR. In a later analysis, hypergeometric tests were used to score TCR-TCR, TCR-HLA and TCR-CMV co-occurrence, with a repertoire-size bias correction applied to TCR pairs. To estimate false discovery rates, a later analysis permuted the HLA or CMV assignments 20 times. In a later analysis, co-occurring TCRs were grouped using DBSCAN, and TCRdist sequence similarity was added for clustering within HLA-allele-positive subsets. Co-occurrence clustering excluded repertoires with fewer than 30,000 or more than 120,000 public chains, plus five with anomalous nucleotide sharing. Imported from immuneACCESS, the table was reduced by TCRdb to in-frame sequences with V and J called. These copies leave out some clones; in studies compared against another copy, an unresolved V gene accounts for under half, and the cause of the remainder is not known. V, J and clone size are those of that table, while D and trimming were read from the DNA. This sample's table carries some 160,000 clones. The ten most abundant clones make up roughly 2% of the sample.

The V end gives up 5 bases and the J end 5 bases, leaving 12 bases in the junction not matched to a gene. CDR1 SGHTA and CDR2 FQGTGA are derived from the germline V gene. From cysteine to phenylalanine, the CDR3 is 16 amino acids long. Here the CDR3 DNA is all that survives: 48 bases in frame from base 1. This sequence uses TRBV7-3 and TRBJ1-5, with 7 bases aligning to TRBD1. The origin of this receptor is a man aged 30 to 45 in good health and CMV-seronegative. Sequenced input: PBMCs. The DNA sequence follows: TGTGCCAGCAGCCCGGGCGGAGGGGGCCAGGATCAGCCCCAGCATTTT. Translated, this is CASSPGGGGQDQPQHF.